This TCR beta chain appears in the sequencing data of a study of radiotherapy plus CTLA-4 blockade in lung cancer. Sequenced by immunoSEQ multiplex PCR; TCRdb stores in-frame clones only, minus some. The table has approximately 25,000 clones, approximately 73% seen once. This CDR3 region has 13 residues. V shed 5 bases and J shed 4 bases, with 9 bases lying between them. Germline CDR1 and CDR2: SNHLY and FYNNEI. This specimen consisted of peripheral blood, obtained from a patient treated with radiotherapy plus ipilimumab. This sequence originates from a human donor with non-small cell lung cancer who had stable disease on radiotherapy plus ipilimumab. The chain combines TRBV2 with TRBJ1-5; a weak D match, TRBD1 (5 bases). CDR3 in amino acids: CASSWDGNQPQHF. CDR3 nucleotide sequence: TGTGCCAGCAGTTGGGACGGGAATCAGCCCCAGCATTTT.